This TCR beta chain originates from a study of T cell changes during pregnancy in multiple sclerosis. The ends were cut back, 6 bases at V and 0 bases at J, with 15 bases in the middle. Germline V gene data show CDR1 as SQVTM and CDR2 as ANQGSEA. This CDR3 contains 14 residues. TCRdb's copy holds only in-frame clones and misses some; the assay was immunoSEQ multiplex PCR. The data show roughly 24,000 clones, with more than 85% seen just once and more than 7.5% held by the top ten. The starting material was CD8+ T cells from peripheral blood mononuclear cells, obtained after pregnancy. This clonotype originated in a female donor with multiple sclerosis, enrolled in a pregnancy study. This chain uses TRBV29-1 with TRBJ2-7; TRBD2 is a possible D gene (6 bases). The CDR3 nucleotides read TGCAGCGTCTCGGGGCCTAGCGTCTCCTACGAGCAGTACTTC. This encodes CSVSGPSVSYEQYF.